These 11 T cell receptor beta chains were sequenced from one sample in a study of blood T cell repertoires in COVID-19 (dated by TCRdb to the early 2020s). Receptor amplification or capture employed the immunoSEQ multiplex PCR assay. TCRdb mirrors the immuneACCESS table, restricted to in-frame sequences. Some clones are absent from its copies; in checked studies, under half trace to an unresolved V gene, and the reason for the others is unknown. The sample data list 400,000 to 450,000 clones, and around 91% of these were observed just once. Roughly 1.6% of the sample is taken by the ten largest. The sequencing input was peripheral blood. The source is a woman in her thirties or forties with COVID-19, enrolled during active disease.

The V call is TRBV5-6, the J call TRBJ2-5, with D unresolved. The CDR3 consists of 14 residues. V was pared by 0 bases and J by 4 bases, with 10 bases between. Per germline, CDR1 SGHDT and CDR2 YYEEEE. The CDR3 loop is CASSLGAHGETQYF. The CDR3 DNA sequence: TGTGCCAGCAGCTTGGGAGCCCATGGAGAGACCCAGTACTTC.

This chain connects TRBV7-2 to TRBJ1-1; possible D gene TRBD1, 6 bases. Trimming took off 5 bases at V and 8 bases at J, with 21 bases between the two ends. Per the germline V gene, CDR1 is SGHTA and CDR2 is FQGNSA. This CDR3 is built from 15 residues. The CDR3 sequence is CASSPQGPKLYEAFF. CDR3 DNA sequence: TGTGCCAGCAGCCCACAGGGCCCGAAATTATACGAAGCTTTCTTT.

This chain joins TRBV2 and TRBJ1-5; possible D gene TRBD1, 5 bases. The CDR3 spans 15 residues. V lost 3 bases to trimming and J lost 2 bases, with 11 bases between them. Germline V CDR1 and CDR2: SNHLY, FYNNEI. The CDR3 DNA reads TGTGCCAGCAGTGAGGGAGGGGTTCGCAATCAGCCCCAGCATTTT. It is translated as CASSEGGVRNQPQHF.

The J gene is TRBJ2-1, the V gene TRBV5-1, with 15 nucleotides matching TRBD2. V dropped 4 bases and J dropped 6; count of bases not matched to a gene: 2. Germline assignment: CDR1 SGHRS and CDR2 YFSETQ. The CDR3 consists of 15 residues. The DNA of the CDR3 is TGCGCCAGCAGCGGACTAGCGGGGGGGCGCAATGAGCAGTTCTTC. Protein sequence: CASSGLAGGRNEQFF.

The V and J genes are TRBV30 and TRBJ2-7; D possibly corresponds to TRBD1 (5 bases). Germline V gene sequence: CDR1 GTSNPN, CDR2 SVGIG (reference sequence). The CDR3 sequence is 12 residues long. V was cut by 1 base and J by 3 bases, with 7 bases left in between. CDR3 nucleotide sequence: TGTGCCTGGAGTGGGGGCGGCTACGAGCAGTACTTC. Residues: CAWSGGGYEQYF.

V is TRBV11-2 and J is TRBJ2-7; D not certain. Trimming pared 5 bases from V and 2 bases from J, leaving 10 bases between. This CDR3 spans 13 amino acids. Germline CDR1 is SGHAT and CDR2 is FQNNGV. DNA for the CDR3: TGTGCCAGCAGCCCCGGGTCGCCCTACGAGCAGTACTTC. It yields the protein CASSPGSPYEQYF.

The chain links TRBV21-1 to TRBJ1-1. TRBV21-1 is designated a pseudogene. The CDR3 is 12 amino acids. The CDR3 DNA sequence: TGTGCCAGCACCATTTCCCCGGCTGAAGCTTTCTTT. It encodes CASTISPAEAFF.

The CDR3 DNA is TGTGCCAGCAGTGGGCAGGTCAACATGAACACTGAAGCTTTCTTT. This encodes CASSGQVNMNTEAFF. V and J are TRBV28 and TRBJ1-1, with no clear D. There are 15 residues in the CDR3. CDR1 is MDHEN, CDR2 SYDVKM, per germline. Trimming removed 5 bases from V and 0 bases from J, with 13 bases in between.

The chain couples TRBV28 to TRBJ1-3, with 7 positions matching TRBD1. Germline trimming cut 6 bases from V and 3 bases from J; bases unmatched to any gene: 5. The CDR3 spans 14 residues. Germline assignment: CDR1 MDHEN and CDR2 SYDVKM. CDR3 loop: CASSIGGFGNTIYF. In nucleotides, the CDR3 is TGTGCCAGCAGCATAGGGGGCTTTGGAAACACCATATATTTT.

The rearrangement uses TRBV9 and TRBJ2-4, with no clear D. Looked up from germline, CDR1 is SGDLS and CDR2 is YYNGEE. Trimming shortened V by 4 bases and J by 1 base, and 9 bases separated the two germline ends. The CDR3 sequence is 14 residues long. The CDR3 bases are TGTGCCAGCAGCCCTGCGCCCGCCAAAAACATTCAGTACTTC. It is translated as CASSPAPAKNIQYF.

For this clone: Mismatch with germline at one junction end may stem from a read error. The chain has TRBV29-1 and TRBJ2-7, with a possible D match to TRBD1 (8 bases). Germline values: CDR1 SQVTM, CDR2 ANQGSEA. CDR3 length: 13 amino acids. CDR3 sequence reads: CSVQDRGGHEQYF. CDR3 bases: TGCAGCGTTCAAGACAGGGGAGGGCACGAGCAGTACTTC.